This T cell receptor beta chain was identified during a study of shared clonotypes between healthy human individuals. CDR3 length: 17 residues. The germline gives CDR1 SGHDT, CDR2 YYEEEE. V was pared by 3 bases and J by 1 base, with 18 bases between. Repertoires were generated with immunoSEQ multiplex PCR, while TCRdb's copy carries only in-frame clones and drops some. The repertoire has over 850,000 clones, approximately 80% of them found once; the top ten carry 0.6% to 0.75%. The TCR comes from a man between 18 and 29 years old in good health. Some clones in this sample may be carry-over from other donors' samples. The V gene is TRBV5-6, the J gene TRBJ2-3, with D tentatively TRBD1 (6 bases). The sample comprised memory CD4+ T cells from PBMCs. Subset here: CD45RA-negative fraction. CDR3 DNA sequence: TGTGCCAGCAGCTCGGGTTTCTCCGGGACACGCACAGATACGCAGTATTTT. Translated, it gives CASSSGFSGTRTDTQYF.